This T cell receptor (beta chain) stems from a study of blood T cell repertoires in COVID-19. Study context: The study drew acute and convalescent COVID-19 samples from the United States, Italy and Spain. In each case, the material was cDNA or gDNA derived from T cells, B-cell-depleted T cells, or PBMCs.

As processed by the authors: The assay estimated nucleated cells by amplifying reference gene primers. Some clones are missing from TCRdb's copy, which holds only in-frame ones; the method was immunoSEQ multiplex PCR. From that table come the V and J calls and clone size; the DNA was used to work out D and trimming. The repertoire holds about 180,000 clones, with 83% as singletons. Only a few counts were recorded for this clone. The CDR3 runs 14 residues. CDR1 is LGHDT, CDR2 YNNKEL, per germline (reference sequence). Trimming took 0 bases from V and 1 from J, leaving 6 bases between them. The sequencing input was peripheral blood. This sequence joins TRBV3-1 (or the pseudogene TRBV3-2) and TRBJ1-1, with unresolved D. The sequence was collected from a human donor in a cohort sampled during active COVID-19. The CDR3 protein is CASSQDERNTEAFF. For the CDR3, the DNA is TGTGCCAGCAGCCAAGATGAGCGGAACACTGAAGCTTTCTTT.